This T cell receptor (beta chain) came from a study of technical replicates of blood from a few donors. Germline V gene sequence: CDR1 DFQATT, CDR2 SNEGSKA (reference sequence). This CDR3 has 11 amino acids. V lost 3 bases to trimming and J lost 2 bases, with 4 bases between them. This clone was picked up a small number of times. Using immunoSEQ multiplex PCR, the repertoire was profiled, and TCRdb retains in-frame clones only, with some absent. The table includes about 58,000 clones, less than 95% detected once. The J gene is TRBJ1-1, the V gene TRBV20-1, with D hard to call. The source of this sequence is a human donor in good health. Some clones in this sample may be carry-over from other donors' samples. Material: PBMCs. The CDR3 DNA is TGCAGTGCTAGCAGTAACACTGAAGCTTTCTTT. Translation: CSASSNTEAFF.